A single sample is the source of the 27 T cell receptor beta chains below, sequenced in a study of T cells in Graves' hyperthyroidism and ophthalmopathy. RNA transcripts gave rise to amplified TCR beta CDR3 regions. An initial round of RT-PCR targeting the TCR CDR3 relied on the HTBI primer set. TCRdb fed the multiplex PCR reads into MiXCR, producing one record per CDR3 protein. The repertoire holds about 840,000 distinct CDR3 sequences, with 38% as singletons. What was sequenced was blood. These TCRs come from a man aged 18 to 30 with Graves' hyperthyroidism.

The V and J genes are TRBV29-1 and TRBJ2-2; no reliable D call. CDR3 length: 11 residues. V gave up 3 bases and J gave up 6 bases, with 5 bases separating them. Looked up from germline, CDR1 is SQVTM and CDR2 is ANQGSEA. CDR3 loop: CSVDPSGELFF. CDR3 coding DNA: TGCAGCGTTGATCCCTCCGGGGAGCTGTTTTTT.

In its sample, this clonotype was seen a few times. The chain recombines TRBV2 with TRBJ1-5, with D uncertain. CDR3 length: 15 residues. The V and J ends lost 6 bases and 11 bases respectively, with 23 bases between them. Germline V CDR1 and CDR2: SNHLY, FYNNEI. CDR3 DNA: TGTGCCAGCAGAAAGACTAGCGGGATGTCGGAGACCCAGCATTTT. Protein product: CASRKTSGMSETQHF.

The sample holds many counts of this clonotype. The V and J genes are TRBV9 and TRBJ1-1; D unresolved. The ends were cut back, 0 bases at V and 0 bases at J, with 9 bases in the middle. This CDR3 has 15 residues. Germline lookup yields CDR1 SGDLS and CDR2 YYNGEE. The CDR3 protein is CASSVEGNLNTEAFF. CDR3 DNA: TGTGCCAGCAGCGTAGAAGGGAACCTGAACACTGAAGCTTTCTTT.

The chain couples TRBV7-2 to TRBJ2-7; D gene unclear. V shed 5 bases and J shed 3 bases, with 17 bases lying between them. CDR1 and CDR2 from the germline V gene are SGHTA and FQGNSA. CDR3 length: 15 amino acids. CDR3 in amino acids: CASSREAGMIYEQYF. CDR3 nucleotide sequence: TGTGCCAGCAGCCGAGAGGCCGGAATGATCTACGAGCAGTACTTC. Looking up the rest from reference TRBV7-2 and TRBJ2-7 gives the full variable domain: GAGVSQSPSNKVTEKGKDVELRCDPISGHTALYWYRQSLGQGLEFLIYFQGNSAPDKSGLPSDRFSAERTGGSVSTLTIQRTQQEDSAVYLCASSREAGMIYEQYFGPGTRLTVT.

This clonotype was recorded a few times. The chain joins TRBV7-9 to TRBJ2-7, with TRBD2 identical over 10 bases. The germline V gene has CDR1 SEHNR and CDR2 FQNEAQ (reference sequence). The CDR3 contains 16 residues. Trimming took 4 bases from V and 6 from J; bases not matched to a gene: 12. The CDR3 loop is CASSSPGTSVQGEQYF. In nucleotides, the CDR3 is TGTGCCAGCAGCTCTCCCGGGACTAGCGTGCAGGGCGAGCAGTACTTC.

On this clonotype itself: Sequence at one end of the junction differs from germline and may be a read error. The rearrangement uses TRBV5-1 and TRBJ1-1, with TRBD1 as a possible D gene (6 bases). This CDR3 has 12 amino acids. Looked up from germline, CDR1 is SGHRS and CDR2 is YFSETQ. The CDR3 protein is CASSLRRGEAFF. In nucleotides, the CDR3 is TGTGCCAGCAGCTTAAGGAGGGGGGAAGCTTTCTTT.

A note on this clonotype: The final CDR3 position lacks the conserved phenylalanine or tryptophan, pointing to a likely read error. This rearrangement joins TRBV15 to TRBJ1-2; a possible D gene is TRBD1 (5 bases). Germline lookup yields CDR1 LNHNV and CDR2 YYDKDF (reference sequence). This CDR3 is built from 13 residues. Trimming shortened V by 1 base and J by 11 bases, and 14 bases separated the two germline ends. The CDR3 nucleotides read TGTGCCACCAGCAGAGTCGGGGCCAGGGAGTACACCCTC. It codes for CATSRVGAREYTL.

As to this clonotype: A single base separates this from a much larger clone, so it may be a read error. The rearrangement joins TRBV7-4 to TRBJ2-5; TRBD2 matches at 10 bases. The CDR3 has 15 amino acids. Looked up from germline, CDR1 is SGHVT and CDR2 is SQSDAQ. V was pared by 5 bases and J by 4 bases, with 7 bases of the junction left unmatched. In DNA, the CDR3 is TGTGCCAGCAGCCCGGGACTAGCGACTGGAGAGACCCAGTACTTC. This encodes CASSPGLATGETQYF.

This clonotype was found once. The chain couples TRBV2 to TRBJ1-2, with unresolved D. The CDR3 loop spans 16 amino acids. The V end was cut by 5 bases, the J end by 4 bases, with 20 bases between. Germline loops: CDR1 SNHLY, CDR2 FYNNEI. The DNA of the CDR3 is TGTGCCAGCAGTTTATCGACTCCGGGTCTCGGCTATGGCTACACCTTC. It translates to CASSLSTPGLGYGYTF.

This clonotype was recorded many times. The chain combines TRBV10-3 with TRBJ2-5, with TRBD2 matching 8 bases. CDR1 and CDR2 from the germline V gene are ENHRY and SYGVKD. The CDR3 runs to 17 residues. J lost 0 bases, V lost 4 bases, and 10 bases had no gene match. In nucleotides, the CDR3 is TGTGCCATCAGTGGGGCGGCTAGCGGGCCAAACCAAGAGACCCAGTACTTC. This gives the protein CAISGAASGPNQETQYF.

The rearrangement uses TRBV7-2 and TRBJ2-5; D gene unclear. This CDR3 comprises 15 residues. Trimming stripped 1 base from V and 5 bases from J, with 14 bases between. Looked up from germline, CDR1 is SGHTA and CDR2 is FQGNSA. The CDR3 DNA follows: TGTGCCAGCAGCTTAGAGCCTGGACCTGAGGAGACCCAGTACTTC. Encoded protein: CASSLEPGPEETQYF. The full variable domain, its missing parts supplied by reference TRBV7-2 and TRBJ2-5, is GAGVSQSPSNKVTEKGKDVELRCDPISGHTALYWYRQSLGQGLEFLIYFQGNSAPDKSGLPSDRFSAERTGGSVSTLTIQRTQQEDSAVYLCASSLEPGPEETQYFGPGTRLLVL.

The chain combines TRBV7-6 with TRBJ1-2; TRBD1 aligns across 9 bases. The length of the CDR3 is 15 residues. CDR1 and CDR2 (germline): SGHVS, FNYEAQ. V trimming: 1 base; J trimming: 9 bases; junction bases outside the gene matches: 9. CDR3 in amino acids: CASSLEWGDRASYTF. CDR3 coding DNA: TGTGCCAGCAGCTTAGAATGGGGGGACAGGGCTAGCTACACCTTC.

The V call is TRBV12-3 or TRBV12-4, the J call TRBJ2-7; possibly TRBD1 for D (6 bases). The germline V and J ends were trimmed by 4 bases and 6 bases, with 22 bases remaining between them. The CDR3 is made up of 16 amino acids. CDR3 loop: CASSSYPIEGDAEQYF. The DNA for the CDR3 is TGTGCCAGCAGTTCTTACCCCATCGAGGGGGATGCCGAGCAGTACTTC.

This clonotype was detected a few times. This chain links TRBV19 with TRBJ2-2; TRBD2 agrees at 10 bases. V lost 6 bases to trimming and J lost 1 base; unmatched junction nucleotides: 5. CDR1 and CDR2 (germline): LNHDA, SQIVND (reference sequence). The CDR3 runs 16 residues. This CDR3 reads CASRSVAGGNTGELFF. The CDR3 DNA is TGTGCCAGTAGGAGCGTAGCGGGAGGGAACACCGGGGAGCTGTTTTTT. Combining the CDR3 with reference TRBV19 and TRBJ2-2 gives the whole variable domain DGGITQSPKYLFRKEGQNVTLSCEQNLNHDAMYWYRQDPGQGLRLIYYSQIVNDFQKGDIAEGYSVSREKKESFPLTVTSAQKNPTAFYLCASRSVAGGNTGELFFGEGSRLTVL.

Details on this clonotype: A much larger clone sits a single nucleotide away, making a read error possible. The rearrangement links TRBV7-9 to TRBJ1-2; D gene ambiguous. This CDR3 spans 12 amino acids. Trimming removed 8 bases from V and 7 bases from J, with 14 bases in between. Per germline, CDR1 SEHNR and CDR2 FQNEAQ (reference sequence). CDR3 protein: CASGPATVGYTF. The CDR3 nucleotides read TGTGCCAGCGGCCCGGCTACAGTTGGCTACACCTTC. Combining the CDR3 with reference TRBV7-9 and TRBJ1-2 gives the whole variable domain DTGVSQNPRHKITKRGQNVTFRCDPISEHNRLYWYRQTLGQGPEFLTYFQNEAQLEKSRLLSDRFSAERPKGSFSTLEIQRTEQGDSAMYLCASGPATVGYTFGSGTRLTVV.

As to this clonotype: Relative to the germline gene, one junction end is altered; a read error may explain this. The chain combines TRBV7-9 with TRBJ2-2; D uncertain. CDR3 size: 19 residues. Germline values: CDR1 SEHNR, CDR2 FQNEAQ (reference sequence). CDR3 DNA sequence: TGCGCCAGCAGCCAAGTGCACAGAGTGGCTTCCCCTAACACCGGGGAGCTGTTTTTT. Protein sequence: CASSQVHRVASPNTGELFF.

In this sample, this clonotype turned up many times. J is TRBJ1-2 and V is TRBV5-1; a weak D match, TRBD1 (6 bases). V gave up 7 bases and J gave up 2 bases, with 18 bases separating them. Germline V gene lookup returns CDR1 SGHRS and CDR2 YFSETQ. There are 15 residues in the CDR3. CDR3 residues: CASGPTGWDNYGYTF. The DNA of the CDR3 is TGCGCCAGCGGCCCCACAGGGTGGGACAACTATGGCTACACCTTC.

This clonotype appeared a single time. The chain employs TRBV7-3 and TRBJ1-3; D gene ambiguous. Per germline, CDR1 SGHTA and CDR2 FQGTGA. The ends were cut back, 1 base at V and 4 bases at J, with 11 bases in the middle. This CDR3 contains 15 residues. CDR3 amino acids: CASSLSPVGGNTIYF. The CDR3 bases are TGTGCCAGCAGCTTAAGTCCAGTAGGAGGAAACACCATATATTTT. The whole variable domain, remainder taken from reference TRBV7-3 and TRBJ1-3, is GAGVSQTPSNKVTEKGKYVELRCDPISGHTALYWYRQSLGQGPEFLIYFQGTGAADDSGLPNDRFFAVRPEGSVSTLKIQRTERGDSAVYLCASSLSPVGGNTIYFGEGSWLTVV.

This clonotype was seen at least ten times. CDR3 loop: CASSFGSQETQYF. The CDR3 DNA is TGTGCCAGCAGCTTTGGCAGCCAAGAGACCCAGTACTTC. The chain combines TRBV7-9 with TRBJ2-5; D call uncertain. CDR3 length: 13 residues. V lost 3 bases and J lost 1, with 6 bases in between. Germline V gene data show CDR1 as SEHNR and CDR2 as FQNEAQ (reference sequence).

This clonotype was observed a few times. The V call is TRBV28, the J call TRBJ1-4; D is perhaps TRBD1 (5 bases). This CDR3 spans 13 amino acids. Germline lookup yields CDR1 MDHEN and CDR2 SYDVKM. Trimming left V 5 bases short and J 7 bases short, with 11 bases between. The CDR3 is CASSEGLGEKLFF. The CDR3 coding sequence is TGTGCCAGCAGTGAGGGGCTTGGTGAAAAACTGTTTTTT.

The CDR3 DNA reads TGCAGCGTCGGACCGGGACCCCAGCATTTT. Its translation: CSVGPGPQHF. This chain uses TRBV29-1 with TRBJ1-5, with D unresolved. CDR1 is SQVTM and CDR2 is ANQGSEA in the germline V gene. V was shortened by 6 bases and J by 10 bases, with 10 bases between the two germline ends. CDR3 length equals 10 residues.

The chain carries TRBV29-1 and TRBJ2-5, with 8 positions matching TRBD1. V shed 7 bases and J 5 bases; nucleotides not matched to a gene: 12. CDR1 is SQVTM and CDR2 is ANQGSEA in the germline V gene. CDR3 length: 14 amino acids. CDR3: CSAWTGTFLETQYF. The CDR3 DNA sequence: TGCAGCGCCTGGACAGGGACGTTTTTGGAGACCCAGTACTTC.

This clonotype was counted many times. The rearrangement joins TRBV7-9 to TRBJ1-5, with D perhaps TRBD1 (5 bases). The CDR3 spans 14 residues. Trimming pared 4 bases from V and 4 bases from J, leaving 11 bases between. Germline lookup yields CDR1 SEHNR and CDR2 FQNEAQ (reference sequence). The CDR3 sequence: CASSSDSANQPQHF. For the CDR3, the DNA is TGTGCCAGCAGCTCCGACAGCGCAAATCAGCCCCAGCATTTT.

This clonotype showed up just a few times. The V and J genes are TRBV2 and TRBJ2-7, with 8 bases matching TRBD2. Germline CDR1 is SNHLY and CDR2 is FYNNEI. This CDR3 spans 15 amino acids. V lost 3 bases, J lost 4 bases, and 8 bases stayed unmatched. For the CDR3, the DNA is TGTGCCAGCAGTGACCCACTAGCGGAGCGTTACGAGCAGTACTTC. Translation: CASSDPLAERYEQYF.

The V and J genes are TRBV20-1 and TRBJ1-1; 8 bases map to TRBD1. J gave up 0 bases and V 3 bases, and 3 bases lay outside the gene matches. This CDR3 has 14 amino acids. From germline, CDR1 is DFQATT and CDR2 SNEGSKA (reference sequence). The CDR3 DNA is TGCAGTGCTAGGGACAGGGTTGTGAACACTGAAGCTTTCTTT. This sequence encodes CSARDRVVNTEAFF.

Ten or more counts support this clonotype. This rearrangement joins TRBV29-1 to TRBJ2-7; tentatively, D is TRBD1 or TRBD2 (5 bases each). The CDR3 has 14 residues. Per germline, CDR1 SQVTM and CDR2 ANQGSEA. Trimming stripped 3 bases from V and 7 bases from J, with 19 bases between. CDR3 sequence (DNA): TGCAGCGTTGACGGTGTCGAGGGGTCGGTAGAGCAGTACTTC. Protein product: CSVDGVEGSVEQYF.

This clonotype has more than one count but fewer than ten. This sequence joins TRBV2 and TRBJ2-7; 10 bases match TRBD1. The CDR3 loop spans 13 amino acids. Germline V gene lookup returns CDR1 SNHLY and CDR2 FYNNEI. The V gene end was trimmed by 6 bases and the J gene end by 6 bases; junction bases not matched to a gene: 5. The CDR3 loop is CASRWTGGGEQYF. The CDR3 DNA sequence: TGTGCCAGCAGATGGACAGGGGGGGGCGAGCAGTACTTC.